This TCR beta chain came from a study of blood T cell repertoires in COVID-19. There are 13 residues in the CDR3. The germline V gene encodes CDR1 LNHDA and CDR2 SQIVND (reference sequence). The germline V and J ends were trimmed by 11 bases and 5 bases, with 16 bases remaining between them. Assay: immunoSEQ multiplex PCR; the TCRdb copy retains only in-frame clones and omits some. The data hold about 200,000 clones, with approximately 85% observed a single time. The receptor's source is a human donor with active or convalescent COVID-19. The donor label of this sample is uncertain. The chain combines TRBV19 with TRBJ2-1; possibly TRBD1 for D (5 bases). Sequencing input: peripheral blood. The CDR3 reads CAPLPAGHNEQFF. The CDR3 DNA reads TGTGCCCCGCTCCCCGCAGGGCACAATGAGCAGTTCTTC.